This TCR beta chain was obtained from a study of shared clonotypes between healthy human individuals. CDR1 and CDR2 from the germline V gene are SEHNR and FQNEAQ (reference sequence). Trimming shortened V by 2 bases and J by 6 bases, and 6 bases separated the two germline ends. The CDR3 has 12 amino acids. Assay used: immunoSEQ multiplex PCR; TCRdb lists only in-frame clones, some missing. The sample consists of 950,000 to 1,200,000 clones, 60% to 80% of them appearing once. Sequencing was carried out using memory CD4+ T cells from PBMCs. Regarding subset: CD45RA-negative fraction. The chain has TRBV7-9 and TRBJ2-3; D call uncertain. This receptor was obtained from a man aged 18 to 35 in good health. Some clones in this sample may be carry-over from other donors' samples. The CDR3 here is CASSLSVDTQYF. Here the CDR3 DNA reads TGTGCCAGCAGCTTATCTGTGGATACGCAGTATTTT.